Given below is one T cell receptor beta chain in context. The antigen is undetermined. The sample originates from a study of shared clonotypes between healthy human individuals. Across the study: Donors, aged 18 to 49, were a couple of women and three men. The study's findings and limits: How much donors shared clonotypes was expected to be affected by sequencing depth.

The V and J ends lost 1 base and 3 bases respectively, with 10 bases between them. The CDR3 loop spans 14 amino acids. The germline V gene has CDR1 LNHDA and CDR2 SQIVND (reference sequence). Generated by immunoSEQ multiplex PCR, the TCRdb table keeps only in-frame clones and is missing some. The sample contains some 2 million clones, roughly 94% of which appear only once. J is TRBJ2-7 and V is TRBV19; D is perhaps TRBD1 (6 bases). The sequence derives from a man between 18 and 29 years old in good health. Sequences were obtained from naive CD4+ T cells sorted from blood. Indicated subset: CD45RA+ positively selected. The CDR3 protein is CASSIGQANYEQYF. CDR3 nucleotides: TGTGCCAGTAGTATAGGACAGGCTAACTACGAGCAGTACTTC.